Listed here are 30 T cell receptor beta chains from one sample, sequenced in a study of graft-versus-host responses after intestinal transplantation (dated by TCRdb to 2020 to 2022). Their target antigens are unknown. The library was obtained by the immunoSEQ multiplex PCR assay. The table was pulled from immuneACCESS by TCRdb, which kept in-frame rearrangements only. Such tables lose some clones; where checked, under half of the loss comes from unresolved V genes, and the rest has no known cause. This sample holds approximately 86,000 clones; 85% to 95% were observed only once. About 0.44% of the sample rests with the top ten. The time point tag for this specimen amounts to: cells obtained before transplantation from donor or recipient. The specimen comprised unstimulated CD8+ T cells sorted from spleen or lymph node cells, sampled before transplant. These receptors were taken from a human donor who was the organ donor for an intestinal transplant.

CDR3 sequence reads: CAISVLQGGYTF. The CDR3 region has the DNA TGTGCCATCAGTGTGCTCCAGGGGGGCTACACCTTC. J is TRBJ1-2 and V is TRBV10-3; possibly TRBD1 for D (6 bases). The germline V and J ends were trimmed by 4 bases and 8 bases, with 11 bases remaining between them. Per the germline V gene, CDR1 is ENHRY and CDR2 is SYGVKD. The CDR3 consists of 12 residues.

The CDR3 coding sequence is TGTGCCAGCAGCTCCGGACAGGATCGTATCGGAGGCTACACCTTC. Its protein product is CASSSGQDRIGGYTF. The chain joins TRBV2 to TRBJ1-2, with 7 nucleotides matching TRBD1. The length of the CDR3 is 15 residues. V shed 6 bases, J shed 8 bases, and the junction held 15 bases outside the gene matches. CDR1 and CDR2 from the germline V gene are SNHLY and FYNNEI.

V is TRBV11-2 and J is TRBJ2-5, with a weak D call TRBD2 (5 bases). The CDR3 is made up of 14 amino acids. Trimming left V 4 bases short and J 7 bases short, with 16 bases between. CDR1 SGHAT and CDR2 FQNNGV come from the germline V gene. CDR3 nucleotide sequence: TGTGCCAGCAGCTACGGTTATCCCAGCGGGACCCAGTACTTC. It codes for CASSYGYPSGTQYF.

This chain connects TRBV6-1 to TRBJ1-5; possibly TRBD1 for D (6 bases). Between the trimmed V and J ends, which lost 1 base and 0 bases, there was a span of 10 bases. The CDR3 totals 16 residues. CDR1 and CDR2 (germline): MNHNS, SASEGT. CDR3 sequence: CASSEDRVGSNQPQHF. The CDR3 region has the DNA TGTGCCAGCAGTGAAGACAGGGTGGGTAGCAATCAGCCCCAGCATTTT.

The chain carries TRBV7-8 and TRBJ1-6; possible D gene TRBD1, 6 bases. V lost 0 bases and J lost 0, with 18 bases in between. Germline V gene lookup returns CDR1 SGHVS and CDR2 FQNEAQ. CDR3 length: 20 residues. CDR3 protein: CASSLAETGALSSYNSPLHF. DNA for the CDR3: TGTGCCAGCAGCTTAGCAGAGACAGGTGCTCTCAGCTCCTATAATTCACCCCTCCACTTT.

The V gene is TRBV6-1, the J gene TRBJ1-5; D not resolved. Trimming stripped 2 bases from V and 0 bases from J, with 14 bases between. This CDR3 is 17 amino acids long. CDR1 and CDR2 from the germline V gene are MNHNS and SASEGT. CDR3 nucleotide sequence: TGTGCCAGCAGTGAACTATGGGCCGCTTATAGCAATCAGCCCCAGCATTTT. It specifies CASSELWAAYSNQPQHF.

This CDR3 reads CASSERRVVPDNSPLHF. The CDR3 DNA reads TGTGCCAGCAGTGAAAGGCGGGTCGTGCCCGATAATTCACCCCTCCACTTT. The chain has TRBV2 and TRBJ1-6; D not resolved. Trimming stripped 2 bases from V and 5 bases from J, with 16 bases between. Germline V gene lookup returns CDR1 SNHLY and CDR2 FYNNEI. This CDR3 is 17 amino acids long.

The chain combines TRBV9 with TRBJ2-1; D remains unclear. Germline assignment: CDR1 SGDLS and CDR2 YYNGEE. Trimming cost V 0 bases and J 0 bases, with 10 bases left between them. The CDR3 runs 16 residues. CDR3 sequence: CASSVGTSSSYNEQFF. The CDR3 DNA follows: TGTGCCAGCAGCGTAGGTACCTCGAGCTCCTACAATGAGCAGTTCTTC.

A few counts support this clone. This chain's CDR3 is CASSSTVNSGNTIYF. The DNA of the CDR3 is TGTGCCAGCAGCTCCACTGTAAACTCTGGAAACACCATATATTTT. The chain recombines TRBV7-9 with TRBJ1-3; D uncertain. The germline V gene encodes CDR1 SEHNR and CDR2 FQNEAQ (reference sequence). V was cut by 4 bases and J by 0 bases, with 10 bases left in between. CDR3 length equals 15 residues.

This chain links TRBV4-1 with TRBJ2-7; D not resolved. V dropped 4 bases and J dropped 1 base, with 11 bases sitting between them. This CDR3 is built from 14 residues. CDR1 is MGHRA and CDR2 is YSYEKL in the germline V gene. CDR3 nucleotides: TGCGCCAGCAGCCCCCTAGGTTTATCCTACGAGCAGTACTTC. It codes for CASSPLGLSYEQYF.

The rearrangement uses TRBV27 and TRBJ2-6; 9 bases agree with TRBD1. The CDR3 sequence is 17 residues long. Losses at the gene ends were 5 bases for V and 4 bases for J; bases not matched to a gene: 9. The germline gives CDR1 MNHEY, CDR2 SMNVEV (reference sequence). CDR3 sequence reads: CASSPYRGRTGANVLTF. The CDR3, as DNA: TGTGCCAGCAGTCCATACAGGGGGCGCACCGGGGCCAACGTCCTGACTTTC.

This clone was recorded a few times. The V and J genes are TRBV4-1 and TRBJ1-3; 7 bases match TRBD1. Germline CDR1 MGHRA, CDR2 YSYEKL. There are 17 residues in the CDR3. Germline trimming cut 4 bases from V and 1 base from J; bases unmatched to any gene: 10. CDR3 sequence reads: CASSPRAGGISGNTIYF. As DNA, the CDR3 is TGCGCCAGCAGCCCCCGGGCAGGGGGGATTTCTGGAAACACCATATATTTT.

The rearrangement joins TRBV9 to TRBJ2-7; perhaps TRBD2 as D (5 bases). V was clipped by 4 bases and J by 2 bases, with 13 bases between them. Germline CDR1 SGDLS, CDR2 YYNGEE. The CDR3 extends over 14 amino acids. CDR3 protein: CASSPSGSPYEQYF. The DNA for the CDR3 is TGTGCCAGCAGCCCGTCGGGGAGCCCCTACGAGCAGTACTTC.

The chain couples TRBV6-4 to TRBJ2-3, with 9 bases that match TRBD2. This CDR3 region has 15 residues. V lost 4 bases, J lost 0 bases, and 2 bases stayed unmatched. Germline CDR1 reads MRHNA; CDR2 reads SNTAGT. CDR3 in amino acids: CASSGLAGSTDTQYF. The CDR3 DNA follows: TGTGCCAGCAGTGGCCTAGCGGGGAGCACAGATACGCAGTATTTT.

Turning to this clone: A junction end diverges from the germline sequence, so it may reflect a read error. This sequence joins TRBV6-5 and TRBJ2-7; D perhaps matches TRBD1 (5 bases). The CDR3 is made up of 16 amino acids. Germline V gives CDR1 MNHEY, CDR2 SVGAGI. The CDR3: CASSYSTPVGHHEQCF. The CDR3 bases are TGTGCCAGCAGTTACTCTACCCCCGTGGGGCACCACGAGCAGTGCTTC.

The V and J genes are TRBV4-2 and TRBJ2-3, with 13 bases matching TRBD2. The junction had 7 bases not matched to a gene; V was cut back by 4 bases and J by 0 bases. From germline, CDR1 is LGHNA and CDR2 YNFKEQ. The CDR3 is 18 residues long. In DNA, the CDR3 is TGTGCCAGCAGCCCACCACCGGGACTAGCGGGGAGCACAGATACGCAGTATTTT. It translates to CASSPPPGLAGSTDTQYF.

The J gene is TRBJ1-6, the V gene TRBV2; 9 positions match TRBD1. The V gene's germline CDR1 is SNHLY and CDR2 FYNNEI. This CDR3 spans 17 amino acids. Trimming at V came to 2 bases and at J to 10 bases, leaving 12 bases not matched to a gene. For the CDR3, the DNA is TGTGCCAGCAGTGAAATTGAGGACAGGGGATCGGGATCACCCCTCCACTTT. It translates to CASSEIEDRGSGSPLHF. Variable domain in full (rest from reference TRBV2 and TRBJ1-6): EPEVTQTPSHQVTQMGQEVILRCVPISNHLYFYWYRQILGQKVEFLVSFYNNEISEKSEIFDDQFSVERPDGSNFTLKIRSTKLEDSAMYFCASSEIEDRGSGSPLHFGNGTRLTVT.

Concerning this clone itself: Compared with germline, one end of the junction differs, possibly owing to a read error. CDR3 in amino acids: CASSLGSMNTKAFF. In DNA form, the CDR3 reads TGTGCCAGTAGTTTAGGGAGCATGAACACTAAAGCTTTCTTT. The V gene is TRBV19, the J gene TRBJ1-1; D not certain. The germline V gene has CDR1 LNHDA and CDR2 SQIVND (reference sequence). The CDR3 has 14 amino acids.

CDR3 residues: CARSFRYGYTF. CDR3 coding DNA: TGTGCCAGAAGCTTCAGGTATGGCTACACCTTC. V usage is TRBV5-3 and J usage is TRBJ1-2; D remains ambiguous. TRBV5-3 is flagged as an ORF with uncertain function. Trimming took 2 bases from V and 5 from J, leaving 4 bases between them. The CDR3 runs 11 residues.

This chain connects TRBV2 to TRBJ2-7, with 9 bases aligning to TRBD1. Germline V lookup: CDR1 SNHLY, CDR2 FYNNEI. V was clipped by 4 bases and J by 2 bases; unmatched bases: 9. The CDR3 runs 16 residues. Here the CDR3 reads CASSGFGQGNTYEQYF. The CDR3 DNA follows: TGTGCCAGCAGTGGGTTTGGACAGGGGAATACCTACGAGCAGTACTTC. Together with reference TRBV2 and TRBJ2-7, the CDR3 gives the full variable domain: EPEVTQTPSHQVTQMGQEVILRCVPISNHLYFYWYRQILGQKVEFLVSFYNNEISEKSEIFDDQFSVERPDGSNFTLKIRSTKLEDSAMYFCASSGFGQGNTYEQYFGPGTRLTVT.

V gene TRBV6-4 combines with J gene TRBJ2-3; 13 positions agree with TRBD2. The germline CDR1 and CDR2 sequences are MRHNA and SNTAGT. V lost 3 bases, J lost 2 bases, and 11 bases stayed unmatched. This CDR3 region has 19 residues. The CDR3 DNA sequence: TGTGCCAGCAGTGAGTCGTCCCGACTAGCGGGGGGCCTCACAGATACGCAGTATTTT. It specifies CASSESSRLAGGLTDTQYF.

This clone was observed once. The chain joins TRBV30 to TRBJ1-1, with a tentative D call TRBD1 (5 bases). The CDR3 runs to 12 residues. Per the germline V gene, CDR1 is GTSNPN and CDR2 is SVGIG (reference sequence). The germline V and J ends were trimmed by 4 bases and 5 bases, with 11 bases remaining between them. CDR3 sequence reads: CAWNTGGTEAFF. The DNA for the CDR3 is TGTGCCTGGAACACGGGGGGGACTGAAGCTTTCTTT. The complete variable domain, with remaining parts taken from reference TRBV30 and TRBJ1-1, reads SQTIHQWPATLVQPVGSPLSLECTVEGTSNPNLYWYRQAAGRGLQLLFYSVGIGQISSEVPQNLSASRPQDRQFILSSKKLLLSDSGFYLCAWNTGGTEAFFGQGTRLTVV.

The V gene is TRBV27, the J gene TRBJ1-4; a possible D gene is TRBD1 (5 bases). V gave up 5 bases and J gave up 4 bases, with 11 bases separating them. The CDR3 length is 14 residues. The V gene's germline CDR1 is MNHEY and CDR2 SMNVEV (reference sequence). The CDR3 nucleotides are TGTGCCAGCAGTCTACAGGCGTTTAATGAAAAACTGTTTTTT. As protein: CASSLQAFNEKLFF.

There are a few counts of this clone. The CDR3 loop is CASSLGQYTEAFF. In DNA, the CDR3 is TGCGCCAGCAGCTTGGGACAGTACACTGAAGCTTTCTTT. V and J are TRBV5-1 and TRBJ1-1; D is possibly TRBD1 (5 bases). In germline, CDR1 is SGHRS, CDR2 YFSETQ. The V gene lost 0 bases and the J gene lost 3 bases, with 6 bases spanning the gap. This CDR3 contains 13 residues.

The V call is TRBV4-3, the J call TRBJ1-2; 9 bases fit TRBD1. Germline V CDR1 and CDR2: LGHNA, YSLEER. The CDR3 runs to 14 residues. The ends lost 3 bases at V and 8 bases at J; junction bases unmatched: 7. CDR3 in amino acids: CASSQVGDRAGYTF. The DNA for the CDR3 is TGCGCCAGCAGCCAGGTCGGGGACAGGGCGGGCTACACCTTC.

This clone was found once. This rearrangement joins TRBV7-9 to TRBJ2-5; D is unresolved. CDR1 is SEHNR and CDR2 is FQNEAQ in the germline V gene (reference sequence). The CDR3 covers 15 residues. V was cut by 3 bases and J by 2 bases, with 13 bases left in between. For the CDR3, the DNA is TGTGCCAGCAGCTTCCCTGTGGGCCCTCAAGAGACCCAGTACTTC. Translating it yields CASSFPVGPQETQYF.

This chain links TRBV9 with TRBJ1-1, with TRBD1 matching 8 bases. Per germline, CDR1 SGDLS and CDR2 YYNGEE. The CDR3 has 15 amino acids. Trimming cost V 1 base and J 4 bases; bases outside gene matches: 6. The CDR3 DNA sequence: TGTGCCAGCAGCGTATCGGGCAGGGGGCGCACTGAAGCTTTCTTT. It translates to CASSVSGRGRTEAFF.

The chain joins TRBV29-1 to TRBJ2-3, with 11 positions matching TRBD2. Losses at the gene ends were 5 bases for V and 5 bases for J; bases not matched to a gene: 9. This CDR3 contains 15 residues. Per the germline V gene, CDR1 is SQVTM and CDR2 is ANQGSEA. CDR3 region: CSVRTLAGEGDTQYF. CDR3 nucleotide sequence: TGCAGCGTTCGCACACTAGCGGGGGAGGGAGATACGCAGTATTTT.

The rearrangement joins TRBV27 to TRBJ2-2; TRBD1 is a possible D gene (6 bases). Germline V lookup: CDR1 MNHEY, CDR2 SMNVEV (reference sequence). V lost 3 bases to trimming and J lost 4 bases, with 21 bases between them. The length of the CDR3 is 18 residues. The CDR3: CASSFGPTGPFGTGELFF. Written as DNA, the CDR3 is TGTGCCAGCAGTTTTGGTCCAACAGGGCCCTTCGGCACCGGGGAGCTGTTTTTT.

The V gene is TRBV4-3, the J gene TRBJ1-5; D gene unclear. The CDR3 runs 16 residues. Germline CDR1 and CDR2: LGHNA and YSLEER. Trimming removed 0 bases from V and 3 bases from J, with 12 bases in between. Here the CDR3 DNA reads TGCGCCAGCAGCCAAGAGTTACACCAGATCAATCAGCCCCAGCATTTT. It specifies CASSQELHQINQPQHF.